These 29 T cell receptor beta chains were sequenced from one sample in a study of blood T cell repertoires in COVID-19. Sequencing was performed with immunoSEQ multiplex PCR; in TCRdb, only in-frame clones are kept and a portion is missing. The sample yields approximately 330,000 clones, about nine tenths seen once. Sequencing was done on a sample of peripheral blood. Receptors were obtained from a man under 40 with COVID-19, enrolled during active disease.

The table lists this clone with a few counts. V usage is TRBV10-1 and J usage is TRBJ2-7; TRBD2 agrees at 13 bases. The germline gives CDR1 WNHNN, CDR2 SYGVQD (reference sequence). The J segment lost 3 bases and the V segment lost 5 bases, leaving 7 bases of the junction unmatched. The length of the CDR3 is 16 residues. DNA for the CDR3: TGCGCCAGCAGTTCTGGACTAGCGGGAGCCTGCTACGAGCAGTACTTC. It yields the protein CASSSGLAGACYEQYF.

The CDR3, as DNA: TGTGCCAGCAGCTTAGTTAGGGGGAATGAGCAGTTCTTC. Encoded protein: CASSLVRGNEQFF. This chain uses TRBV11-2 with TRBJ2-1; perhaps TRBD1 as D (6 bases). V shed 1 base and J shed 7 bases, with 8 bases lying between them. CDR1 and CDR2 (germline): SGHAT, FQNNGV. The CDR3 totals 13 residues.

V is TRBV30 and J is TRBJ1-6; 7 bases agree with TRBD1. V shed 3 bases and J 18 bases; nucleotides not matched to a gene: 8. The CDR3 sequence is 11 residues long. The germline V gene encodes CDR1 GTSNPN and CDR2 SVGIG (reference sequence). Written as DNA, the CDR3 is TGTGCCTGGAGCCTCGGGGACAGCCACCACTTT. This encodes CAWSLGDSHHF. The complete variable domain, with remaining parts taken from reference TRBV30 and TRBJ1-6, reads SQTIHQWPATLVQPVGSPLSLECTVEGTSNPNLYWYRQAAGRGLQLLFYSVGIGQISSEVPQNLSASRPQDRQFILSSKKLLLSDSGFYLCAWSLGDSHHFGNGTRLTVT.

The rearrangement joins TRBV25-1 to TRBJ1-5, with 9 bases that match TRBD1. CDR3 length: 15 amino acids. Per the germline V gene, CDR1 is MGHDK and CDR2 is SYGVNS. The V and J ends lost 7 bases and 5 bases, in that order; junction bases with no gene match: 9. The chain's CDR3 is CASNWGQGQYQPQHF. The CDR3 DNA is TGTGCCAGCAATTGGGGACAGGGACAATATCAGCCCCAGCATTTT.

As to this clone: Other DNA sequences in the same sample also yield this CDR3. The rearrangement links TRBV7-6 to TRBJ2-6; D perhaps matches TRBD1 (6 bases). This CDR3 comprises 17 residues. V was clipped by 1 base and J by 0 bases, with 10 bases between them. Germline loops: CDR1 SGHVS, CDR2 FNYEAQ. This CDR3 reads CASSLEQGSSGANVLTF. Here the CDR3 DNA reads TGTGCCAGCAGCTTAGAACAGGGTAGCTCTGGGGCCAACGTCCTGACTTTC. Variable domain in full (rest from reference TRBV7-6 and TRBJ2-6): GAGVSQSPRYKVTKRGQDVALRCDPISGHVSLYWYRQALGQGPEFLTYFNYEAQQDKSGLPNDRFSAERPEGSISTLTIQRTEQRDSAMYRCASSLEQGSSGANVLTFGAGSRLTVL.

This chain joins TRBV7-2 and TRBJ1-6; no firm D call. Trimming cost V 5 bases and J 8 bases, with 19 bases left between them. This CDR3 spans 16 amino acids. Per germline, CDR1 SGHTA and CDR2 FQGNSA. In nucleotides, the CDR3 is TGTGCCAGCAGCCTCTTAGGGAGGACCCTTGATTCACCCCTCCACTTT. This codes for CASSLLGRTLDSPLHF.

V usage is TRBV6-6 and J usage is TRBJ2-7; D gene uncertain. There are 12 residues in the CDR3. Germline values: CDR1 MNHNY, CDR2 SVGAGI (reference sequence). V was pared by 0 bases and J by 7 bases, with 7 bases between. CDR3 sequence: CASSYSGWEQYF. The CDR3 DNA reads as TGTGCCAGCAGTTACTCCGGTTGGGAGCAGTACTTC.

This clone was observed once. The chain recombines TRBV28 with TRBJ1-5, with D tentatively TRBD1 (6 bases). The CDR3 is made up of 16 amino acids. The V end was cut by 6 bases, the J end by 0 bases, with 15 bases between. From germline, CDR1 is MDHEN and CDR2 SYDVKM. CDR3 protein: CASRDRGSYSNQPQHF. CDR3 nucleotide sequence: TGTGCCAGCAGGGACAGAGGCTCGTATAGCAATCAGCCCCAGCATTTT.

The DNA for the CDR3 is TGTGCCAGCAGTCCCCTTGGCGGTGAGACCCAGTACTTC. Translation: CASSPLGGETQYF. The rearrangement links TRBV11-1 to TRBJ2-5; unclear D gene. Germline V gene data show CDR1 as SGHAT and CDR2 as FQDESV (reference sequence). V lost 6 bases and J 5 bases, leaving 13 bases between the germline ends. The CDR3 runs to 13 residues.

The chain joins TRBV30 to TRBJ2-7, with 7 bases fitting TRBD2. The CDR3 is 20 residues long. Germline CDR1 and CDR2: GTSNPN and SVGIG (reference sequence). With V trimmed by 4 bases and J by 4 bases, 28 bases remained unmatched. This CDR3 is CAWMHGAAGPIGRDRYEQYF. CDR3 nucleotides: TGTGCCTGGATGCACGGTGCAGCGGGACCTATCGGAAGAGATCGATACGAGCAGTACTTC. Complete variable domain (other parts from reference TRBV30 and TRBJ2-7): SQTIHQWPATLVQPVGSPLSLECTVEGTSNPNLYWYRQAAGRGLQLLFYSVGIGQISSEVPQNLSASRPQDRQFILSSKKLLLSDSGFYLCAWMHGAAGPIGRDRYEQYFGPGTRLTVT.

J is TRBJ1-5 and V is TRBV19, with 8 bases matching TRBD1. CDR1 is LNHDA, CDR2 SQIVND, per germline (reference sequence). There are 17 residues in the CDR3. V shed 7 bases and J 0 bases; nucleotides not matched to a gene: 11. The CDR3, as DNA: TGTGCCAGTACCTGGGACAGGTCCGGCTATAGCAATCAGCCCCAGCATTTT. As protein: CASTWDRSGYSNQPQHF.

The chain links TRBV28 to TRBJ1-3, with a possible D match to TRBD1 (6 bases). Germline CDR1 is MDHEN and CDR2 is SYDVKM. The germline V and J ends were trimmed by 4 bases and 7 bases, with 11 bases remaining between them. The CDR3 is made up of 13 amino acids. In DNA, the CDR3 is TGTGCCAGCAGTTCTGTTACAGGGAACACCATATATTTT. Its protein is CASSSVTGNTIYF. Full variable domain (remainder filled in from reference TRBV28 and TRBJ1-3): DVKVTQSSRYLVKRTGEKVFLECVQDMDHENMFWYRQDPGLGLRLIYFSYDVKMKEKGDIPEGYSVSREKKERFSLILESASTNQTSMYLCASSSVTGNTIYFGEGSWLTVV.

The J gene is TRBJ2-1, the V gene TRBV11-3; 7 bases fit TRBD1. The V gene's germline CDR1 is SGHNT and CDR2 YENEEA. CDR3 length equals 15 residues. Trimming cost V 4 bases and J 0 bases; bases outside gene matches: 3. This chain's CDR3 is CASSSRDSSYNEQFF. As DNA, the CDR3 is TGTGCCAGCAGCTCGAGGGACAGCTCCTACAATGAGCAGTTCTTC.

This sequence joins TRBV28 and TRBJ2-7; a possible D gene is TRBD2 (6 bases). The V end lost 2 bases, the J end lost 8 bases, and 19 bases lay between the germline ends. CDR1 and CDR2 from the germline V gene are MDHEN and SYDVKM. The CDR3 has 15 residues. In nucleotides, the CDR3 is TGTGCCAGCAGTTTAAGTGTGGGGGGAGGCTCAAAGCAGTACTTC. Translation: CASSLSVGGGSKQYF. Full variable domain (missing parts from reference TRBV28 and TRBJ2-7): DVKVTQSSRYLVKRTGEKVFLECVQDMDHENMFWYRQDPGLGLRLIYFSYDVKMKEKGDIPEGYSVSREKKERFSLILESASTNQTSMYLCASSLSVGGGSKQYFGPGTRLTVT.

On this clone: This CDR3 is also generated by other DNA sequences in the sample. This sequence joins TRBV6-5 and TRBJ1-5, with 8 bases that match TRBD1. V shed 5 bases, J shed 4 bases, and the junction held 1 base outside the gene matches. The CDR3 runs 13 residues. CDR1 is MNHEY and CDR2 is SVGAGI in the germline V gene. CDR3 in DNA: TGTGCCAGCAGTCGACAGGGGAATCAGCCCCAGCATTTT. It encodes CASSRQGNQPQHF.

The chain couples TRBV12-5 to TRBJ2-5; a possible D gene is TRBD1 (6 bases). V was shortened by 6 bases and J by 5 bases, with 16 bases between the two germline ends. The CDR3 contains 14 residues. Germline V lookup: CDR1 LGHNT, CDR2 FRNRAP. The CDR3: CASGPDSSRETQYF. DNA for the CDR3: TGTGCTAGTGGCCCGGACAGTTCTCGGGAGACCCAGTACTTC.

The chain has TRBV5-1 and TRBJ2-5; TRBD2 matches 9 bases. The CDR3 extends over 13 amino acids. Germline loops: CDR1 SGHRS, CDR2 YFSETQ. The V segment lost 0 bases and the J segment 13 bases; nucleotides outside the gene matches: 7. CDR3 sequence (DNA): TGCGCCAGCAGCTTGGTTGTTTCGGGACTAGCGTACTTC. Residues: CASSLVVSGLAYF.

The V gene is TRBV5-1, the J gene TRBJ2-7; 10 positions match TRBD2. CDR3 length equals 15 residues. The ends lost 0 bases at V and 1 base at J; junction bases unmatched: 1. Per the germline V gene, CDR1 is SGHRS and CDR2 is YFSETQ. The DNA for the CDR3 is TGCGCCAGCAGCTTGGTGACTAGCGGGTCCTACGAGCAGTACTTC. This translates into CASSLVTSGSYEQYF. Filled out from reference TRBV5-1 and TRBJ2-7, the complete variable domain reads KAGVTQTPRYLIKTRGQQVTLSCSPISGHRSVSWYQQTPGQGLQFLFEYFSETQRNKGNFPGRFSGRQFSNSRSEMNVSTLELGDSALYLCASSLVTSGSYEQYFGPGTRLTVT.

The chain joins TRBV19 to TRBJ1-1; no reliable D call. The CDR3 covers 14 residues. CDR1 is LNHDA, CDR2 SQIVND, per germline (reference sequence). V was clipped by 3 bases and J by 1 base, with 9 bases between them. Here the CDR3 DNA reads TGTGCCAGTAGTATTGGGCGTACGAACACTGAAGCTTTCTTT. It yields the protein CASSIGRTNTEAFF.

This clone occurred once. The gene calls are TRBV6-5 and TRBJ2-7, with TRBD1 matching 7 bases. Per the germline V gene, CDR1 is MNHEY and CDR2 is SVGAGI. J lost 2 bases, V lost 2 bases, and 9 bases had no gene match. This CDR3 is 16 amino acids long. CDR3 amino acids: CASSYGGAGGPYEQYF. The DNA for the CDR3 is TGTGCCAGCAGTTACGGCGGAGCAGGGGGTCCCTACGAGCAGTACTTC.

The chain joins TRBV27 to TRBJ2-3, with 11 bases aligning to TRBD2. The CDR3 runs 19 residues. The germline gives CDR1 MNHEY, CDR2 SMNVEV (reference sequence). V shed 2 bases, J shed 3 bases, and the junction held 13 bases outside the gene matches. The DNA of the CDR3 is TGTGCCAGCAGTTTACTTGTCGAGACTAGCGGGATGGGGACAGATACGCAGTATTTT. Amino acid sequence: CASSLLVETSGMGTDTQYF.

J is TRBJ2-2 and V is TRBV28; D is ambiguous. The germline V gene encodes CDR1 MDHEN and CDR2 SYDVKM. Deletions cut 6 bases from V and 2 bases from J, with 4 bases between. The CDR3 length is 12 residues. CDR3 bases: TGTGCCAGCAGCTCCAACACCGGGGAGCTGTTTTTT. Translated: CASSSNTGELFF. Full variable domain (missing parts from reference TRBV28 and TRBJ2-2): DVKVTQSSRYLVKRTGEKVFLECVQDMDHENMFWYRQDPGLGLRLIYFSYDVKMKEKGDIPEGYSVSREKKERFSLILESASTNQTSMYLCASSSNTGELFFGEGSRLTVL.

The J gene is TRBJ2-6, the V gene TRBV6-2 or TRBV6-3; D may be TRBD2 (6 bases). This CDR3 comprises 19 residues. Germline assignment: CDR1 MNHEY and CDR2 SVGEGT. V was clipped by 2 bases and J by 0 bases, with 17 bases between them. The CDR3 region is CASSYRSWGVDSGANVLTF. CDR3 nucleotides: TGTGCCAGCAGTTACAGGTCGTGGGGGGTTGACTCTGGGGCCAACGTCCTGACTTTC.

This clone was found a few times. The V and J genes are TRBV7-9 and TRBJ1-1; D uncertain. The V end was cut by 2 bases, the J end by 0 bases, with 7 bases between. Germline values: CDR1 SEHNR, CDR2 FQNEAQ (reference sequence). CDR3 length: 14 amino acids. CDR3 region: CASSLKELNTEAFF. The CDR3 coding sequence is TGTGCCAGCAGCTTAAAGGAGCTGAACACTGAAGCTTTCTTT.

This clone was observed many times. V is TRBV27 and J is TRBJ1-5; no firm D call. With 2 bases removed from V and 1 base from J, the gap between germline ends came to 9 bases. The CDR3 is made up of 15 amino acids. Germline values: CDR1 MNHEY, CDR2 SMNVEV (reference sequence). The CDR3 region has the DNA TGTGCCAGCAGTTTAGTATCTTCCAGCAATCAGCCCCAGCATTTT. This encodes CASSLVSSSNQPQHF.

The chain joins TRBV6-5 to TRBJ2-7, with D possibly being TRBD2 (6 bases). The germline gives CDR1 MNHEY, CDR2 SVGAGI. The CDR3 loop spans 15 amino acids. The V end lost 9 bases, the J end lost 0 bases, and 18 bases lay between the germline ends. The chain's CDR3 is CASLPSFGGSYEQYF. Here the CDR3 DNA reads TGTGCCAGTTTGCCTTCGTTCGGGGGCTCCTACGAGCAGTACTTC.

The gene calls are TRBV7-2 and TRBJ2-1; D unresolved. Germline V gives CDR1 SGHTA, CDR2 FQGNSA. CDR3 length equals 14 residues. Trimming left V 3 bases short and J 7 bases short, with 13 bases between. The CDR3 nucleotides read TGTGCCAGCAGCTTCTCGATATACGGGAATGAGCAGTTCTTC. This translates into CASSFSIYGNEQFF.

V and J are TRBV7-2 and TRBJ1-5; 9 bases agree with TRBD1. The CDR3 is made up of 15 amino acids. V lost 5 bases and J lost 4; bases outside the gene matches: 6. Germline CDR1 is SGHTA and CDR2 is FQGNSA. The CDR3 spells CASSPGQGGNQPQHF. CDR3 DNA: TGTGCCAGCAGCCCGGGACAGGGAGGGAATCAGCCCCAGCATTTT. The variable domain in full, with the rest retrieved from reference TRBV7-2 and TRBJ1-5, is GAGVSQSPSNKVTEKGKDVELRCDPISGHTALYWYRQSLGQGLEFLIYFQGNSAPDKSGLPSDRFSAERTGGSVSTLTIQRTQQEDSAVYLCASSPGQGGNQPQHFGDGTRLSIL.

The chain is built from TRBV6-5 and TRBJ1-1; no reliable D call. This CDR3 is 14 amino acids long. Germline V gene data show CDR1 as MNHEY and CDR2 as SVGAGI. The ends were cut back, 0 bases at V and 5 bases at J, with 10 bases in the middle. CDR3 protein: CASSYSLLRTEAFF. Here the CDR3 DNA reads TGTGCCAGCAGTTACTCACTCCTCAGGACTGAAGCTTTCTTT.